This T cell receptor beta chain was documented in a study of cytomegalovirus exposure and HLA in healthy donors. Study outcomes and limitations: Common viral pathogens were later found to be apparently linked to several of the most significant clusters. In vitro assays verified that three CMV-associated chains recognized CMV antigens specifically. It was shown in a later analysis that HLA-associated TCR beta chains were more clonally expanded than other, equally common chains.

The CDR3 loop spans 14 amino acids. Germline V CDR1 and CDR2: MNHEY, SMNVEV (reference sequence). V lost 3 bases and J lost 8; bases outside the gene matches: 7. The study ran its PCR with 60 Vbeta and 13 Jbeta primers. Assay: immunoSEQ multiplex PCR; the TCRdb copy retains only in-frame clones and omits some. This sample has some 85,000 clones, with approximately 80% found just once. Worth noting for this clone: Its target is not known.

The chain carries TRBV27 and TRBJ1-2, with 9 bases aligning to TRBD1. The receptor comes from a man aged 25 to 45 in good health and CMV-seronegative. Sequencing was carried out using PBMCs. The CDR3 sequence: CASSFGTGKQGYTF. CDR3 bases: TGTGCCAGCAGTTTTGGGACAGGGAAACAGGGCTACACCTTC.